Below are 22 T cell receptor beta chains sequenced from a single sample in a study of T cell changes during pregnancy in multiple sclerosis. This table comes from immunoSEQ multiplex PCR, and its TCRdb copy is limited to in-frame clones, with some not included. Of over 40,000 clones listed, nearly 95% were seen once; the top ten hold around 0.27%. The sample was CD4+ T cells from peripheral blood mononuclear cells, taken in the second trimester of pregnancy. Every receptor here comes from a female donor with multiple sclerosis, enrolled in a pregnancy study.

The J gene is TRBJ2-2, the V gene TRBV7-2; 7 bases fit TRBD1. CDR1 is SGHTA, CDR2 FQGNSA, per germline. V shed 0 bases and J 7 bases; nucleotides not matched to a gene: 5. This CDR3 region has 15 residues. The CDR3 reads CASSLAMDRRGELFF. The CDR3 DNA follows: TGTGCCAGCAGCTTAGCCATGGACAGGCGCGGGGAGCTGTTTTTT. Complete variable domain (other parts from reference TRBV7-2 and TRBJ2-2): GAGVSQSPSNKVTEKGKDVELRCDPISGHTALYWYRQSLGQGLEFLIYFQGNSAPDKSGLPSDRFSAERTGGSVSTLTIQRTQQEDSAVYLCASSLAMDRRGELFFGEGSRLTVL.

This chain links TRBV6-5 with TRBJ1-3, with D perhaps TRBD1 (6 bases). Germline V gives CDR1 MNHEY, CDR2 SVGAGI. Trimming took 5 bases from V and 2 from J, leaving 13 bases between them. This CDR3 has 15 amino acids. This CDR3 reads CASSPIRDTGNTIYF. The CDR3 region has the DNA TGTGCCAGCAGTCCAATCCGGGACACTGGAAACACCATATATTTT.

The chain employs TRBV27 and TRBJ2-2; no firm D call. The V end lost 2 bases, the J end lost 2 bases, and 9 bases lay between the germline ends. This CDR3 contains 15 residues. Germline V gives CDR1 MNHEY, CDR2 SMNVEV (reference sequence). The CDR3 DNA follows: TGTGCCAGCAGTTTACGCAGTTATAACACCGGGGAGCTGTTTTTT. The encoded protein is CASSLRSYNTGELFF.

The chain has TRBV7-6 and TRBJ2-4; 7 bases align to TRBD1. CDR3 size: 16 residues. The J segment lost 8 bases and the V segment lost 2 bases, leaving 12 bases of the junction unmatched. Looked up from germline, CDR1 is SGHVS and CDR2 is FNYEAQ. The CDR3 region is CASSLRIRDSRDIQYF. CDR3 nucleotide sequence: TGTGCCAGCAGCTTACGTATCCGGGACAGTAGGGACATTCAGTACTTC.

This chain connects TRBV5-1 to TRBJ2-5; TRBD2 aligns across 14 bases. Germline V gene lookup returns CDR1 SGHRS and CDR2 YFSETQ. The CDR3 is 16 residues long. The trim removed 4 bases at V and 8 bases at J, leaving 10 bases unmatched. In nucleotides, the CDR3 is TGCGCCAGCAGCAGCGCCCTCGGACTAGCGGGGGGAACCCAGTACTTC. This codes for CASSSALGLAGGTQYF.

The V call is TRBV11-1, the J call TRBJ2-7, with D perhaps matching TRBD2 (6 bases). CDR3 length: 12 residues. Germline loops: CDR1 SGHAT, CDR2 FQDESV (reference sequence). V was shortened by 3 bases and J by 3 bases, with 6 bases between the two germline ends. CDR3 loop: CASSLRGYEQYF. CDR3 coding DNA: TGTGCCAGCAGCTTGCGGGGCTACGAGCAGTACTTC.

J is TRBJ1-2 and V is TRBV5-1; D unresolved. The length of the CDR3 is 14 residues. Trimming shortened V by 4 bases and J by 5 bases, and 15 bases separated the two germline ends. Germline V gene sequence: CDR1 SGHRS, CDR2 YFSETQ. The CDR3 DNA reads TGCGCCAGCAGCCGCGTAGATAGCTTATATGGCTACACCTTC. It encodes CASSRVDSLYGYTF.

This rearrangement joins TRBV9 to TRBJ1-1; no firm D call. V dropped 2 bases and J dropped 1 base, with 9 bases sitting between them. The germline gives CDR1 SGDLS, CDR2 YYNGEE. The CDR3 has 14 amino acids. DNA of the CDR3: TGTGCCAGCAGCGTGCAGGTAACGAACACTGAAGCTTTCTTT. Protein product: CASSVQVTNTEAFF.

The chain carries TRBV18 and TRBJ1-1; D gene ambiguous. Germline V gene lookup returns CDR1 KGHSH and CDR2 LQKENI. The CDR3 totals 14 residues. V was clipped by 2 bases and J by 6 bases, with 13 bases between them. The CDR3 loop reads CASSPFPTAPEAFF. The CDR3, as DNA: TGTGCCAGCTCACCATTCCCTACCGCTCCTGAAGCTTTCTTT.

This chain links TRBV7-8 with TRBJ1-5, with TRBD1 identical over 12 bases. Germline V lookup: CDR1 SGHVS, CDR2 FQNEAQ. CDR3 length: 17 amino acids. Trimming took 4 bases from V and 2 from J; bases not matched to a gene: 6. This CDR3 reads CASSSGTGGERNQPQHF. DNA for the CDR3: TGTGCCAGCAGCTCCGGGACAGGGGGCGAACGCAATCAGCCCCAGCATTTT.

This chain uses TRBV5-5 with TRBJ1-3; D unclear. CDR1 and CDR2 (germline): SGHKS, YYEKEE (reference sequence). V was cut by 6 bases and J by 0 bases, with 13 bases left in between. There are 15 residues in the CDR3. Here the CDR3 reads CASTPDWASGNTIYF. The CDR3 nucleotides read TGTGCCAGCACCCCTGATTGGGCCTCTGGAAACACCATATATTTT.

CDR3 sequence: CASSKTGAETQYF. The DNA of the CDR3 is TGTGCCAGCAGCAAGACAGGGGCAGAGACCCAGTACTTC. This chain links TRBV7-7 with TRBJ2-5; 8 bases align to TRBD1. With 5 bases clipped from V and 4 bases from J, the junction kept 3 bases outside the gene matches. This CDR3 spans 13 amino acids. The germline gives CDR1 SSHAT, CDR2 FNYEAQ (reference sequence).

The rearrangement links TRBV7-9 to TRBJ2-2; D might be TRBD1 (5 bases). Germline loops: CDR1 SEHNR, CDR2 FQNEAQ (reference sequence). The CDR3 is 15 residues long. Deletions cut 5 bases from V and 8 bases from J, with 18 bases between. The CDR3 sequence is CASSLWTRTEGELFF. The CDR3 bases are TGTGCCAGCAGCCTTTGGACACGTACCGAGGGGGAGCTGTTTTTT.

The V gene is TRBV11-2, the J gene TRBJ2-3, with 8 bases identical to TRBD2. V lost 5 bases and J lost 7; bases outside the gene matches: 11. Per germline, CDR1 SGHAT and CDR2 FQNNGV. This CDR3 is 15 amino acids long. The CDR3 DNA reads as TGTGCCAGCAGCCCGATTCGGGGGGGCCGATATACGCAGTATTTT. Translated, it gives CASSPIRGGRYTQYF.

CDR3 sequence (DNA): TGCAGCGGACGACTAGCGGGGGGGAATACGCAGTATTTT. Protein: CSGRLAGGNTQYF. This sequence joins TRBV29-1 and TRBJ2-3, with TRBD2 matching over 14 bases. Germline CDR1 SQVTM, CDR2 ANQGSEA. This CDR3 region has 13 residues. With 7 bases clipped from V and 7 bases from J, the junction kept 4 bases outside the gene matches.

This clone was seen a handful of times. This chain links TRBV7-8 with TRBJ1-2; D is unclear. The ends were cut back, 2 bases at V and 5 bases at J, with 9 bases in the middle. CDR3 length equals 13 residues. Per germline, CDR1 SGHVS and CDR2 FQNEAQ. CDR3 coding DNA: TGTGCCAGCAGCTTATCAGTACCTTATGGCTACACCTTC. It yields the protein CASSLSVPYGYTF.

CDR3 bases: TGTGCCAGCAGTCCATCGGGGAAAGCCAAAAACATTCAGTACTTC. Its protein product is CASSPSGKAKNIQYF. The V gene is TRBV25-1, the J gene TRBJ2-4, with a weak D call TRBD2 (5 bases). The germline V and J ends were trimmed by 5 bases and 0 bases, with 11 bases remaining between them. The V gene's germline CDR1 is MGHDK and CDR2 SYGVNS. This CDR3 has 15 residues.

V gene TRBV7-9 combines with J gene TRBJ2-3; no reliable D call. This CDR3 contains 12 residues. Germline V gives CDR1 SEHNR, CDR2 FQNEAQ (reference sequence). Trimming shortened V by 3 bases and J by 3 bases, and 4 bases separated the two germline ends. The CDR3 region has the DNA TGTGCCAGCAGCTTTAGTACAGATACGCAGTATTTT. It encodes CASSFSTDTQYF.

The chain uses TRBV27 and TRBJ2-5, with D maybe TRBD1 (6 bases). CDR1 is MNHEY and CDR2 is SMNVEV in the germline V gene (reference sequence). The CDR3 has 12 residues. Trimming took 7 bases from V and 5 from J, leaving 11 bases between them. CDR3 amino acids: CASNRAGETQYF. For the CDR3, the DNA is TGTGCCAGCAACAGGGCCGGGGAGACCCAGTACTTC.

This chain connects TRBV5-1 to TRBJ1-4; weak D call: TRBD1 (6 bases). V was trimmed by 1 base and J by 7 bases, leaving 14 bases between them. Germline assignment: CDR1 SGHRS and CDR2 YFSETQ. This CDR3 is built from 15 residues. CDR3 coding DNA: TGCGCCAGCAGCTTGAGGCCAGGGGAAACTGAAAAACTGTTTTTT. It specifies CASSLRPGETEKLFF.

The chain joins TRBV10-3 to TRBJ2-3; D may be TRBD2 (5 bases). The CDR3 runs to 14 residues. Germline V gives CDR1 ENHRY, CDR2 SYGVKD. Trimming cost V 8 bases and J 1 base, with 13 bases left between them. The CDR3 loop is CAISDYPRTDTQYF. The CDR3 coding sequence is TGTGCCATCTCAGACTACCCGCGCACAGATACGCAGTATTTT.

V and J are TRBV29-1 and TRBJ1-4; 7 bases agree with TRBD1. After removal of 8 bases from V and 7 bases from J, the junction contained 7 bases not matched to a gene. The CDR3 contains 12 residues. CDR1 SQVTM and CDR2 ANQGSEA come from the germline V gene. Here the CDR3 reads CSTRGLGEKLFF. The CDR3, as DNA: TGCAGCACTAGGGGGCTAGGTGAAAAACTGTTTTTT.